The rows below give T cell receptor beta chains drawn from one sample of a study of identifying expanded T cells in peripheral blood. The table came from immunoSEQ multiplex PCR; TCRdb's copy has only in-frame clones and leaves some out. The repertoire holds around 90,000 clones, about 87% seen once, with over 3% in the top ten. Sequenced input: blood. These receptors all come from a person between 18 and 75 years old in good health. Both conserved end residues are part of each CDR3. The D gene is left open where the match is weak. Some rows have no size entry. The others give once, few or many, or a class for an expanded clone.

>.|.|TRBV7-2|TRBJ2-7
TGTGCCAGCAGCCCCTCACAGATCTCCTACGAGCAGTACTTC
CASSPSQISYEQYF
>.|.|TRBV7-2|TRBJ2-7
TGTGCCAGCAGCTTACAGGGTTACGAGCAGTACTTC
CASSLQGYEQYF
>.|.|TRBV9|TRBJ2-1
TGTGCCAGCAGCGACCCTGGTGAGCAGTTCTTC
CASSDPGEQFF
>TRBD1|.|TRBV2|TRBJ2-1
TGTGCCAGCAGTGTACAGGGGTCTAGGAATGAGCAGTTCTTC
CASSVQGSRNEQFF
>TRBD2|.|TRBV6-4|TRBJ2-1
TGTGCCAGCAGTGACTCAACTAGCGGGGATTACAATGAGCAGTTCTTC
CASSDSTSGDYNEQFF
>.|.|TRBV5-1|TRBJ1-2
TGCGCCAGCAGCCCGCTTGTTGAGGGCGGGCGCGGCTACACCTTC
CASSPLVEGGRGYTF
>.|.|TRBV5-1|TRBJ2-3
TGCGCCAGCAGCCACGAAAGAGATACGCAGTATTTT
CASSHERDTQYF
>.|.|TRBV4-2|TRBJ2-7
TGTGCCAGCAGCCAGAGGGGCAGGGGAGGCGAGCAGTACTTC
CASSQRGRGGEQYF
>TRBD2|.|TRBV5-4|TRBJ2-5
TGTGCCAGCAGCCAAGACCGGGAGGGCCAAGAGACCCAGTACTTC
CASSQDREGQETQYF
>.|.|TRBV5-5|TRBJ2-7
TGTGCCAGCAGCTTGGTGGGGAGCTCCTACGAGCAGTACTTC
CASSLVGSSYEQYF
>TRBD1|.|TRBV6-5|TRBJ2-7
TGTGCCAGCAGTTCTACGGGACAGGGCGGCGAGCAGTACTTC
CASSSTGQGGEQYF
>.|.|TRBV19|TRBJ2-7
TGTGCCAGTAGTATAACGACAGCCTACGAGCAGTACTTC
CASSITTAYEQYF
>TRBD1|.|TRBV28|TRBJ2-7
TGTGCCAGCAGTTCCCGGACAGGCGCCTACGAGCAGTACTTC
CASSSRTGAYEQYF
>TRBD1|.|TRBV28|TRBJ1-4
TGTGCCAGCAGTCCCAGGGGGCGAGTGACTAATGAAAAACTGTTTTTT
CASSPRGRVTNEKLFF
>.|.|TRBV19|TRBJ1-1
TGTGCCAGTAGTACCCGACAGGAAGTTGAAGCTTTCTTT
CASSTRQEVEAFF
>.|once|TRBV21-1|TRBJ2-7
TGTGCCAGCAGCAAAAGGGAGTTTAGGGTGAATTTCTACGAGCAGTACTTC
CASSKREFRVNFYEQYF
>TRBD1|few|TRBV6-1|TRBJ2-1
TGTGCCAGCAGTAATACAGGGGAGTCCTACAATGAGCAGTTCTTC
CASSNTGESYNEQFF
>.|.|TRBV7-2|TRBJ1-1
TGTGCCAGCAGCTTAGTCGTCTGGTCTGAAGCTTTCTTT
CASSLVVWSEAFF
>TRBD2|.|TRBV9|TRBJ2-7
TGTGCCAGCAGCGTAGATATTTCTAGCGGGAGATACGAGCAGTACTTC
CASSVDISSGRYEQYF
>TRBD2|.|TRBV2|TRBJ2-3
TGTGCCAGCAGTAAATTAGCGGGGGGGCCAGATACGCAGTATTTT
CASSKLAGGPDTQYF
>.|.|TRBV7-9|TRBJ2-1
TGTGCCAGCAGCTTAGCGCAGCTAGGCGGACTTCGAGGTTTGGGTGAGCAGTTCTTC
CASSLAQLGGLRGLGEQFF
>TRBD1|few|TRBV7-6|TRBJ1-2
TGTGCCAGCAGCTTAGGAGGGGGCGGAAGCTACACCTTC
CASSLGGGGSYTF